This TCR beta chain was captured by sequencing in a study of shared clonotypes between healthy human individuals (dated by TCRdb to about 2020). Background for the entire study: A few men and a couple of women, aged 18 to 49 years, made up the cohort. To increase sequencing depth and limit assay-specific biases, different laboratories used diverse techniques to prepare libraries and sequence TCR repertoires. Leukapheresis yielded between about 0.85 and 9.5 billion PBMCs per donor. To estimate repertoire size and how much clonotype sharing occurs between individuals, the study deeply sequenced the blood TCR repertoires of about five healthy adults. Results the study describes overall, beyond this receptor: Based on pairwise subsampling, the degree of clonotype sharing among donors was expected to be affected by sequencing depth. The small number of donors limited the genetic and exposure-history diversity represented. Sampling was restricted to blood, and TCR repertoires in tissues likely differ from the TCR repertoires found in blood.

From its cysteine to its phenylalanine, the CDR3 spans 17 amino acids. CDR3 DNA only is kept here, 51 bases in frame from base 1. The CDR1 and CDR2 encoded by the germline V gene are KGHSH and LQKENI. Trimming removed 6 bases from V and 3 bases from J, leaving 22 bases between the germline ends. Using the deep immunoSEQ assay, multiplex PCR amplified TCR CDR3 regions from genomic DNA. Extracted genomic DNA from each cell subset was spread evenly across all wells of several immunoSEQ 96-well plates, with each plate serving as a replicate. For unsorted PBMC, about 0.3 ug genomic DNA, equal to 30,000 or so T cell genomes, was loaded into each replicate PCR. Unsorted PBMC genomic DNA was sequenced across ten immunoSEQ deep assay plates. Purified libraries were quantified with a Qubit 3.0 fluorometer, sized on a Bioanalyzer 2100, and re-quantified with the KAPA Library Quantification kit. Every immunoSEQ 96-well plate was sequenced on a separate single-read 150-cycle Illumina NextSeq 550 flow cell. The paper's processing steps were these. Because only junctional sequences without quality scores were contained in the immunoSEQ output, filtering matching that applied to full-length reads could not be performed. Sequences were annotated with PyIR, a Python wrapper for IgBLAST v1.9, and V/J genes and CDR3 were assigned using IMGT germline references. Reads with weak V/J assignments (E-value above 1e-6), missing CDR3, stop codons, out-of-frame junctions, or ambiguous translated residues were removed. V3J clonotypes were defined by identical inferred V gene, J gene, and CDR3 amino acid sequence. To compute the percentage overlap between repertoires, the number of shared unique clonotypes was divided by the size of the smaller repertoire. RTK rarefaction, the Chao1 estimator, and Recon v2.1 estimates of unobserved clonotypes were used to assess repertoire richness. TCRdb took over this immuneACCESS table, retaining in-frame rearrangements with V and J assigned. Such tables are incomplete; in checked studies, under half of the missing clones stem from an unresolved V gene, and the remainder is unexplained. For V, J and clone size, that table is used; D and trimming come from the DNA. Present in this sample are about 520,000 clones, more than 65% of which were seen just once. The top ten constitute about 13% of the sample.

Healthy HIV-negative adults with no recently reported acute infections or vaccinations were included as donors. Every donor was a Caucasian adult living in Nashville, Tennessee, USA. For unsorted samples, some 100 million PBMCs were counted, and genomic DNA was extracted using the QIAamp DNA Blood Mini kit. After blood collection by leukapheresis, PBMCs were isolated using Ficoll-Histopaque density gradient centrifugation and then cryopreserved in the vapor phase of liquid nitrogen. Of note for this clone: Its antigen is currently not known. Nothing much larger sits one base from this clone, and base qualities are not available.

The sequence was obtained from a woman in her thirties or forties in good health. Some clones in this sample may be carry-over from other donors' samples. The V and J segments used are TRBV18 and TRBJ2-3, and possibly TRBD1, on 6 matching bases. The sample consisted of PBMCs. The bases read TGTGCCAGCTCCCACCCGATTCCAGGGGCCATGACAGATACGCAGTATTTT. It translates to CASSHPIPGAMTDTQYF.